This TCR beta chain originates from a study of T cell responses to AZD1222 COVID-19 vaccine. At the level of the study: Some second doses came at about 4 weeks and others at about 12 weeks; these were pooled. General study points: Clonal diversity was possibly underestimated, and the donors were mostly white British, with more females. Targets within unmutated variant regions were reportedly found for nearly half of spike-specific TCRs.

Produced via immunoSEQ multiplex PCR; TCRdb's table is partial and in-frame only. The sample yields more than 85,000 clones, approximately 90% seen once. This CDR3 has 12 residues. V lost 2 bases to trimming and J lost 7 bases, with 5 bases between them. The germline V gene encodes CDR1 KGHSH and CDR2 LQKENI. Remarks on this clone: Its antigen is as yet unknown.

The source material was peripheral blood, sampled on day 0 of AZD1222 vaccination. The receptor was isolated from an adult in good health. The chain uses TRBV18 and TRBJ1-4; D not certain. The CDR3 here is CASSPGVEKLFF. The CDR3 DNA reads as TGTGCCAGCTCACCAGGGGTTGAAAAACTGTTTTTT.